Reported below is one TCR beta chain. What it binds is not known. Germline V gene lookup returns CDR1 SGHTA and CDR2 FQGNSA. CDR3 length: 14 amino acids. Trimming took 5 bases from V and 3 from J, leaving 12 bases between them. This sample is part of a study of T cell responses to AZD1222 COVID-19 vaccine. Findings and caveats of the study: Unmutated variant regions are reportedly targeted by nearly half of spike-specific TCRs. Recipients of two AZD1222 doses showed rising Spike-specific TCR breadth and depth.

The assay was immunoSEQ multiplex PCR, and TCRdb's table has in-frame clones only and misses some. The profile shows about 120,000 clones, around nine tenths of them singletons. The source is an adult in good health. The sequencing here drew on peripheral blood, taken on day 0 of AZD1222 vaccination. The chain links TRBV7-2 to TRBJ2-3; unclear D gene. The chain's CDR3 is CASSPRPFTDTQYF. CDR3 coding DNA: TGTGCCAGCAGCCCCCGACCCTTTACAGATACGCAGTATTTT.